These T cell receptor beta chains were read from a single sample in a study of cytomegalovirus exposure and HLA in healthy donors. This table comes from immunoSEQ multiplex PCR, and its TCRdb copy is limited to in-frame clones, with some not included. The sample records around 130,000 clones, 70% to 85% being singletons. The sequencing sample was made of PBMCs. The source of these receptors is a woman aged 18-29 years in good health and CMV-seropositive. Both conserved end residues are part of each CDR3. A D gene is named only where the DNA matches it firmly. Clone size is given for some rows only: seen once, a few or many times, or a class if the clone is expanded.

TRBD2,-,TRBV6-5,TRBJ2-1,TGTGCCAGCAGCCCTAGCGGGGGAAGTGGCAATGAGCAGTTCTTC,CASSPSGGSGNEQFF
TRBD1,-,TRBV2,TRBJ2-5,TGTGCCAGCAGTGGCCCAGGGGGCGGAGAGACCCAGTACTTC,CASSGPGGGETQYF
TRBD1,once,TRBV7-2,TRBJ2-7,TGTGCCAGCAGCTCGGACAGGGGGCGGTTGGGGTACTTC,CASSSDRGRLGYF
-,once,TRBV11-2,TRBJ2-1,TGTGCCAGCAGCTTAGATCTAAGGGGGAATGAGCAGTTCTTC,CASSLDLRGNEQFF
-,once,TRBV4-1,TRBJ2-4,TGCGCCAGCAGCCAAGCGACGGGAGACATTCAGTACTTC,CASSQATGDIQYF
TRBD2,-,TRBV10-1,TRBJ2-7,TGCGCCAGCAGTGGAAGCGGGGTCCCCGACGAGCAGTACTTC,CASSGSGVPDEQYF
-,once,TRBV7-6,TRBJ1-1,TGTGCCAGCAGCTACACTCCGGGGACTGAAGCTTTCTTT,CASSYTPGTEAFF
-,-,TRBV6-5,TRBJ2-5,TGTGCCAGCAGTTACGAGGGTGGAGAGACCCAGTACTTC,CASSYEGGETQYF
-,-,TRBV28,TRBJ2-5,TGTGCCAGCAGTTCACAGGGTACGCAGACCCAGTACTTC,CASSSQGTQTQYF
TRBD2,-,TRBV7-6,TRBJ2-1,TGTGCCAGCAGCCAGAGCGGGAGCTCCTACAATGAGCAGTTCTTC,CASSQSGSSYNEQFF
-,-,TRBV21-1,TRBJ1-4,TGTGCCAGCAGCAAATTTGACCCGGGACAGGCTAATGAAAAACTGTTTTTT,CASSKFDPGQANEKLFF
-,-,TRBV19,TRBJ1-2,TGTGCCAGCAGGGTAGCGGAGGGCTACACCTTC,CASRVAEGYTF
-,-,TRBV29-1,TRBJ1-2,TGCAGCGGAGACACTTCTAACTATGGCTACACCTTC,CSGDTSNYGYTF
TRBD1,-,TRBV7-6,TRBJ1-5,TGTGCCAGCAGCTTAGACACAGGGGCTCAGCCCCAGCATTTT,CASSLDTGAQPQHF
-,-,TRBV7-6,TRBJ2-2,TGTGCCAGCAGCTTAAGGGAGGCGAACACCGGGGAGCTGTTTTTT,CASSLREANTGELFF
TRBD1,-,TRBV28,TRBJ2-7,TGTGCCAGCAGTCGGGACAGGGTCGAGGACGAGCAGTACTTC,CASSRDRVEDEQYF
TRBD1,-,TRBV9,TRBJ1-5,TGTGCCAGCAGCGGCGGGACAGGCGGGCAGCCCCAGCATTTT,CASSGGTGGQPQHF
-,few,TRBV5-6,TRBJ1-2,TGTGCCAGCAGCTTGGCCGCCAGGGTAATCTATGGCTACACCTTC,CASSLAARVIYGYTF
TRBD1,-,TRBV6-1,TRBJ2-7,TGTGCCAGCAGTGAGACAGGGGTGATTTACGAGCAGTACTTC,CASSETGVIYEQYF
TRBD1,-,TRBV6-5,TRBJ1-4,TGTGCCAGCAGTCCGGACAGGAAAAAACTGTTTTTT,CASSPDRKKLFF
TRBD1,-,TRBV27,TRBJ2-7,TGTGCCAGCAGTTTTCGAATGGACAGGTTCTACGAGCAGTACTTC,CASSFRMDRFYEQYF
-,-,TRBV11-2,TRBJ2-7,TGTGCCAGCAGCCCCCCCACTAGGCAGGATTACGAGCAGTACTTC,CASSPPTRQDYEQYF
TRBD2,-,TRBV12-5,TRBJ2-1,TGTGCTAGTGGTTTGGGACTAGCGGGGGATGGCAATGAGCAGTTCTTC,CASGLGLAGDGNEQFF
-,few,TRBV2,TRBJ2-7,TGTGCCAGCAGTGATACCTACGAGCAGTACTTC,CASSDTYEQYF
-,few,TRBV7-9,TRBJ1-1,TGTGCCAGCAGCTTTCAGGGGAACACTGAAGCTTTCTTT,CASSFQGNTEAFF
TRBD1,-,TRBV27,TRBJ2-2,TGTGCCAGCAGTTTACTTAACAGGGGCCACACCGGGGAGCTGTTTTTT,CASSLLNRGHTGELFF
TRBD1,few,TRBV25-1,TRBJ2-6,TGTGCCAGCAGTGGGGACAGGTTGGGGGCCAACGTCCTGACTTTC,CASSGDRLGANVLTF
-,-,TRBV7-9,TRBJ1-4,TGTGCCAGCAGCCTGGAGCGGCGGGTGACTAATGAAAAACTGTTTTTT,CASSLERRVTNEKLFF
-,-,TRBV6-1,TRBJ1-2,TGTGCCAGCGGCCAGACGACAGGAGACTATGGCTACACCTTC,CASGQTTGDYGYTF
TRBD1,few,TRBV19,TRBJ1-1,TGTGCCAGTAGGGACAGGTCGACGAACACTGAAGCTTTCTTT,CASRDRSTNTEAFF
-,-,TRBV5-5,TRBJ2-5,TGTGCCAGCAGCTTGGACCGAAAGCGAGTGGAGACCCAGTACTTC,CASSLDRKRVETQYF
-,-,TRBV12-5,TRBJ1-3,TGTGCTAGTGGTTTGACCCCAGATAGGAGATCCGGAAACACCATATATTTT,CASGLTPDRRSGNTIYF
TRBD2,-,TRBV29-1,TRBJ2-4,TGCAGCGTTGAGGGAGGGTCCAAAAACATTCAGTACTTC,CSVEGGSKNIQYF
-,-,TRBV9,TRBJ2-2,TGTGCCAGCAGCGTGGGGGGTGTGGCCGGGGAGCTGTTTTTT,CASSVGGVAGELFF
-,few,TRBV7-9,TRBJ2-3,TGTTCCAGCAGCTTTGGTGGGGCCACAGATACGCAGTATTTT,CSSSFGGATDTQYF
TRBD2,-,TRBV9,TRBJ2-1,TGTGCCAGCAGCGTCGGGGCTAGCGGGGCATATGAGCAGTTCTTC,CASSVGASGAYEQFF
-,-,TRBV10-3,TRBJ2-2,TGTGCCATCAGTGAGTCGAGTTCCGGGGAGCTGTTTTTT,CAISESSSGELFF
TRBD2,-,TRBV7-6,TRBJ2-7,TGTGCCAGCAGCTTCGGCGGGGGGGCCTACGAGCAGTACTTC,CASSFGGGAYEQYF
-,few,TRBV6-1,TRBJ1-3,TGTGCCAGCAGTGAAGTAGCGGGTAGAAGAAACACCATATATTTT,CASSEVAGRRNTIYF
TRBD1,-,TRBV27,TRBJ2-7,TGTGCCAGCAGTAGTAGGGACAGTTACGAGCAGTACTTC,CASSSRDSYEQYF
TRBD1,-,TRBV6-1,TRBJ2-1,TGTGCCAGCAGTGCGGGGACAGGGGACTACAATGAGCAGTTCTTC,CASSAGTGDYNEQFF
TRBD2,-,TRBV4-1,TRBJ2-1,TGCGCCAGCAGCCCCGGGGGGCGCGGGGGGGCGGAGAATGAGCAGTTCTTC,CASSPGGRGGAENEQFF
-,-,TRBV5-4,TRBJ2-7,TGTGCCAGCAGCTTGGTGGATTCGAGGGAGCAGTACTTC,CASSLVDSREQYF